The 17 T cell receptor beta chains in this list originate from one sample, sequenced in a study of monozygotic twins with inflammatory bowel disease. Reanalyzing the 5' RACE reads, TCRdb keeps one entry per CDR3 protein, without DNA. Here the sample table reports roughly 100,000 distinct CDR3 sequences. The material sequenced was blood. The origin of the receptors is a human donor with ulcerative colitis or Crohn's disease, or a healthy co-twin of an affected twin (not recorded which).

This chain connects TRBV5-1 to TRBJ2-5; as DNA is missing, the TRBD1 call by TCRdb cannot be tested. Germline CDR1 reads SGHRS; CDR2 reads YFSETQ. CDR3 size: 15 residues. CDR3 sequence: CASSLDRGDLKTQYF.

The chain couples TRBV12-3 or TRBV12-4 to TRBJ2-3. The CDR3 totals 11 residues. CDR3 amino acids: CASRNHPLQYF.

This chain uses TRBV20-1 with TRBJ2-7; the D call of TRBD2 rests on TCRdb alone, since no DNA is present to check it. The CDR3 is 14 amino acids. Germline CDR1 and CDR2: DFQATT and SNEGSKA (reference sequence). This CDR3 is CSARVPSGTLEQYF.

The chain employs TRBV20-1 and TRBJ1-5; the D call from TCRdb, TRBD1, cannot be confirmed without DNA. The CDR3 loop spans 15 amino acids. Germline V CDR1 and CDR2: DFQATT, SNEGSKA (reference sequence). Here the CDR3 reads CSASQDRGNNQPQHF.

The chain links TRBV4-3 to TRBJ2-3; TCRdb outputs TRBD2, but without DNA this stays unchecked. Germline lookup yields CDR1 LGHNA and CDR2 YSLEER. The CDR3 is 15 residues long. CDR3 amino acids: CASSQRGLSTDTQYF.

The V gene is TRBV7-3, the J gene TRBJ1-4. The CDR3 contains 18 residues. CDR1 and CDR2 from the germline V gene are SGHTA and FQGTGA. The CDR3 loop reads CASSLNWGSAELGEKLFF.

The gene calls are TRBV7-2 and TRBJ2-1; TCRdb's D call of TRBD2 is untestable without DNA. The CDR3 loop spans 15 amino acids. Looked up from germline, CDR1 is SGHTA and CDR2 is FQGNSA. CDR3 protein: CASSAPRGSYNEQFF.

The J gene is TRBJ1-5, the V gene TRBV6-2 or TRBV6-3. The CDR3 sequence is 15 residues long. The V gene's germline CDR1 is MNHEY and CDR2 SVGEGT. CDR3 sequence reads: CASFDGQTRNQPQHF.

V and J are TRBV5-1 and TRBJ1-5; TCRdb outputs TRBD1, but without DNA this stays unchecked. The length of the CDR3 is 14 residues. Germline V CDR1 and CDR2: SGHRS, YFSETQ. CDR3 sequence reads: CASSPDGATEPQHF.

V and J are TRBV10-3 and TRBJ1-5. This CDR3 spans 15 amino acids. Germline-derived CDR1 and CDR2 are ENHRY and SYGVKD. CDR3 region: CAISTDANSNQPQHF.

V and J are TRBV14 and TRBJ2-2. Germline CDR1 is SGHDN and CDR2 is FVKESK. The length of the CDR3 is 14 residues. The CDR3: CASSPRTNTGELFF.

CDR3 region: CAISEGGRYNEQFF. The chain is built from TRBV10-3 and TRBJ2-1; TCRdb lists TRBD1, though no DNA is available to test this call. Germline CDR1 ENHRY, CDR2 SYGVKD. There are 14 residues in the CDR3.

The CDR3 protein is CASTGSWTSKVQYF. V and J are TRBV6-1 and TRBJ2-4; the TCRdb call, TRBD2, lacks DNA for checking. The CDR3 is 14 amino acids. CDR1 MNHNS and CDR2 SASEGT come from the germline V gene.

This chain connects TRBV3-1 to TRBJ2-7; as DNA is missing, the TRBD1 call by TCRdb cannot be tested. The CDR3 is made up of 14 amino acids. Looked up from germline, CDR1 is LGHDT and CDR2 is YNNKEL (reference sequence). This CDR3 reads CASSQGVPRHEQYF.

This CDR3 reads CASSLSGFDEAFF. The chain is built from TRBV28 and TRBJ1-1; without DNA, the TCRdb call of TRBD1 cannot be checked. Per germline, CDR1 MDHEN and CDR2 SYDVKM. The CDR3 is made up of 13 amino acids.

V and J are TRBV19 and TRBJ1-3. The CDR3 spans 14 residues. CDR1 LNHDA and CDR2 SQIVND come from the germline V gene (reference sequence). Here the CDR3 reads CASSLRPTGNTIYF. The full variable domain, with the rest looked up from reference TRBV19 and TRBJ1-3, is DGGITQSPKYLFRKEGQNVTLSCEQNLNHDAMYWYRQDPGQGLRLIYYSQIVNDFQKGDIAEGYSVSREKKESFPLTVTSAQKNPTAFYLCASSLRPTGNTIYFGEGSWLTVV.

This chain uses TRBV29-1 with TRBJ2-1. Germline values: CDR1 SQVTM, CDR2 ANQGSEA. The CDR3 length is 14 residues. The CDR3 spells CSDRTQSSYNEQFF.